This T cell receptor beta chain was captured in a study of regulatory T cells in long-lasting Graves disease. This clonotype was counted a few times. The trim removed 6 bases at V and 4 bases at J, leaving 6 bases unmatched. This CDR3 has 14 amino acids. Germline V gene sequence: CDR1 SNHLY, CDR2 FYNNEI. Researchers made TCR beta libraries by using iRepertoire HTBI primers and running Arm-PCR on CDR3 regions. TCRdb re-analysed the multiplex PCR reads in MiXCR, keeping a single row per CDR3 protein. The sample holds about 620,000 distinct CDR3 sequences, around 17% seen once. This sample's time point: newly diagnosed GD, antithyroid drugs for less than 3 months. PBMC-extracted RNA yielded the TCR library. Doctors identified Graves' disease using the American Thyroid Association guidelines. The data were also submitted as part of a second study, on T cells in Graves' hyperthyroidism and ophthalmopathy. That report adds: If no ophthalmopathy progression occurred within 18 months, Graves' hyperthyroidism was stable. When the TCR CDR3 underwent first-round RT-PCR, the HTBI primer set was used.

The input for sequencing was peripheral blood mononuclear cells (PBMCs), taken at new diagnosis, from a patient treated with antithyroid drugs. The rearrangement joins TRBV2 to TRBJ2-5; the match to TRBD2 covers 9 bases. The clonotype was recovered from a woman aged 25 to 39 with Graves disease. The DNA for the CDR3 is TGTGCCAGCAGGGCCGGGACTAGCAGAGAGACCCAGTACTTC. As protein: CASRAGTSRETQYF.